This T cell receptor beta chain was profiled in a study of T cell clonotyping in hematopoietic cell transplantation listed by TCRdb under 2021. General notes on the study: A total of about 140 blood samples were gathered in the study from roughly 37 consecutive transplant recipients along with their related donors. Recruitment of patients was conducted between late 2015 and January 2017, and follow-up was continued until September 2020 or death. Here is what the overall study found, with its caveats: After transplant, TCR diversity in recipients dropped, and pathologically expanded clonotypes climbed progressively between day 30 and day 180. Recipient repertoires showed only a small fraction of overlap with donor repertoires, and over 95% appeared de novo at the given depth. The sample size was limited, and CD4 and CD8 repertoire contributions could not be separated because cells were not sorted. Broader posttransplant TCR repertoire diversity was predicted by donor and pretransplant recipient Inverse Simpson Index values.

V loses 4 bases of germline sequence and J loses 0 bases, and the interval between the two ends is 19 bases. Including the terminal cysteine and phenylalanine, the CDR3 comprises 17 residues. Left in the record is the CDR3 DNA by itself, 51 bases read in frame from the first base. The sample's time point label is to be understood as: 30 days after allo-HCT. Blood from recipients was drawn roughly 28 days before transplant, then again at days 30, 100 and 180 after transplant. Using Nuclei Lysis Solution, genomic DNA was extracted from unfractionated peripheral blood mononuclear cells that were either fresh or cryopreserved. On this clone: Its recognized antigen is unknown. No much larger clonotype is one base removed from it; base qualities were not supplied.

The immunoSEQ assay, a bias-controlled multiplex PCR using V- and J-specific primers, was used to amplify TCR beta CDR3 regions from genomic DNA. A second PCR step added a proprietary barcode and Illumina adapter sequences to the CDR3 amplicons. CDR3 libraries were sequenced on an Illumina MiSeq instrument. In the source study's methods: Export and quality control were done with immunoSEQ Analyzer 3.0, while downstream analyses used R Bioconductor and Immunarch. Only productive rearrangements within the normalized downsampled data set were used in the calculation of repertoire metrics. In the normalized cohort, a clonotype counted as pathologically expanded if the clonotype was larger than 5 templates. The Inverse Simpson Index was used to measure repertoire diversity. CMV-specificity analyses were carried out on the non-normalized data set to capture all clonotypes. TCRdb retrieved this table from immuneACCESS and kept in-frame rearrangements only. Not all clones are present; in checked studies, unresolved V genes account for under half, and no reason is known for the remainder. That table gives V, J and clone size, and the DNA gave D and trimming. Recorded for this sample are about 7,200 clones; about nine tenths of them occurred a single time. Jointly, the top ten make up approximately 4.8% of the sample.

Sequencing was performed on PBMCs, taken 30 days after allogeneic stem cell transplant. The sequence was obtained from a female patient aged 50-59 years who had an allogeneic stem cell transplant from an unrelated donor, so the T cells may come from the graft donor. Some clones in this sample may be carry-over from other donors' samples. The V gene is TRBV23-1 and the J gene is TRBJ2-7; TRBD2 is a weak D gene call, 7 bases matching. TRBV23-1 is recorded as an ORF, its role being uncertain. The CDR3 region has the sequence CASSPSRGRGGSYEQYF. The sequence in DNA is TGCGCCAGCAGTCCGTCGAGGGGGAGGGGGGGCTCCTACGAGCAGTACTTC.